This T cell receptor (beta chain) was identified during a study of cytomegalovirus exposure and HLA in healthy donors. TCRdb's table, derived via immunoSEQ multiplex PCR, lists solely in-frame clones and lacks some. Of around 250,000 clones listed, about 90% are singletons. This CDR3 contains 15 residues. V gave up 0 bases and J gave up 4 bases, with 13 bases separating them. Germline-derived CDR1 and CDR2 are GTSNPN and SVGIG (reference sequence). The rearrangement joins TRBV30 to TRBJ2-1, with D maybe TRBD2 (5 bases). This sequence was found in a woman aged 25-40 years in good health and CMV-seronegative. The specimen sequenced was PBMCs. CDR3 residues: CAWSVAAEVYNEQFF. CDR3 sequence (DNA): TGTGCCTGGAGTGTAGCGGCGGAGGTTTACAATGAGCAGTTCTTC.